This record looks at one TCR beta chain sequence and its context. As yet, its antigen is unknown. V shed 1 base and J shed 5 bases, with 8 bases lying between them. The CDR3 totals 13 residues. Germline V gene data show CDR1 as SGHVS and CDR2 as FNYEAQ. The entry originates in a study of long-term antiretroviral therapy in people with HIV. Study outcomes and limitations: Clones expanded before ART dominated the repertoire at all time points.

Samples were assayed with immunoSEQ v3.0 at survey level. The method was immunoSEQ multiplex PCR; TCRdb's version includes in-frame clones alone and lacks a portion of them. The sample contains some 31,000 clones, approximately 90% of which appear only once. This chain connects TRBV7-6 to TRBJ2-5, with a possible D match to TRBD1 (6 bases). The source of this sequence is a man between 18 and 29 years old with HIV. The sequencing used unsorted PBMCs, collected 1.1 years after starting antiretroviral therapy. CDR3 protein: CASSLDRGETQYF. In nucleotides, the CDR3 is TGTGCCAGCAGCTTAGATAGGGGGGAGACCCAGTACTTC.